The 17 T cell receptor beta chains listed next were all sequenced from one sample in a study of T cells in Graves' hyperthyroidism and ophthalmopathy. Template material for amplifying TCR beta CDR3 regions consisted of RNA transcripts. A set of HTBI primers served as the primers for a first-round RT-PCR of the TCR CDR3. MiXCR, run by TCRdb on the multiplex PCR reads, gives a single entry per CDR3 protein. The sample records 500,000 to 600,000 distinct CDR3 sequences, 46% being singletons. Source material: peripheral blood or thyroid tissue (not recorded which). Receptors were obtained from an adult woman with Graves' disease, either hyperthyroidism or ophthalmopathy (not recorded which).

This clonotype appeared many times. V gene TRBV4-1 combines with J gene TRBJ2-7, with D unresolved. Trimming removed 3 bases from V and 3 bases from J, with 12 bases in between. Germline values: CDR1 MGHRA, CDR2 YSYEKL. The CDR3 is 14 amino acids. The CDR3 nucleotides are TGCGCCAGCAGCCACCCCTTGGTGGGCTACGAGCAGTACTTC. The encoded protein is CASSHPLVGYEQYF.

This CDR3 is CASSPTLSGIQETQYF. CDR3 sequence (DNA): TGTGCCAGCAGCCCAACCTTGTCGGGCATTCAAGAGACCCAGTACTTC. The chain has TRBV6-1 and TRBJ2-5; D ambiguous. The CDR3 is 16 residues long. Germline CDR1 is MNHNS and CDR2 is SASEGT. Trimming shortened V by 6 bases and J by 2 bases, and 19 bases separated the two germline ends.

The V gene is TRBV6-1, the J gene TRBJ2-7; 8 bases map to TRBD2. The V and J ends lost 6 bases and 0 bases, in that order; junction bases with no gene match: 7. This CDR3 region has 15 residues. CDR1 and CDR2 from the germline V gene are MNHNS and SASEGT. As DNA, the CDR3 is TGTGCCAGCAGCAGAATAGCGGGGTCCTCCTACGAGCAGTACTTC. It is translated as CASSRIAGSSYEQYF.

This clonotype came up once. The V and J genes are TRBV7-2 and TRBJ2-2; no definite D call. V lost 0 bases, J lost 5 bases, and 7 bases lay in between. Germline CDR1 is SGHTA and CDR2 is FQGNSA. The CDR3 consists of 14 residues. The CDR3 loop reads CASSLAGWTGELFF. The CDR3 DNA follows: TGTGCCAGCAGCTTAGCAGGATGGACCGGGGAGCTGTTTTTT.

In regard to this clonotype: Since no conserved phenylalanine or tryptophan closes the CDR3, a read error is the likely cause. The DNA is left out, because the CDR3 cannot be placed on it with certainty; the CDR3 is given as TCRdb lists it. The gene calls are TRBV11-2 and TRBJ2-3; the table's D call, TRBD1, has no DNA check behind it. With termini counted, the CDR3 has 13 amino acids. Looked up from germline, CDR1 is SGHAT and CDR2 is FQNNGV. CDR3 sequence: CASSLDSRAGGVY.

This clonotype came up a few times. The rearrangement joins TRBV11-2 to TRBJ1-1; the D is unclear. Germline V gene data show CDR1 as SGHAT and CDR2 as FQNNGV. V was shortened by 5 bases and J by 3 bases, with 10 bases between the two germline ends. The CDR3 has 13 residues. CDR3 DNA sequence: TGTGCCAGCAGCCCCACACGCGACACTGAAGCTTTCTTT. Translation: CASSPTRDTEAFF.

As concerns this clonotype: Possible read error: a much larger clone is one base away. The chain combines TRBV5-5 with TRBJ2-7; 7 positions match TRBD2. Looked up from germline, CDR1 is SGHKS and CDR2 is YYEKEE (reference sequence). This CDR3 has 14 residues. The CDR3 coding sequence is TGTCCCAGCAGTGGGCGGGGGAGCTCCTACGAGCAGTACTTC. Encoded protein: CPSSGRGSSYEQYF.

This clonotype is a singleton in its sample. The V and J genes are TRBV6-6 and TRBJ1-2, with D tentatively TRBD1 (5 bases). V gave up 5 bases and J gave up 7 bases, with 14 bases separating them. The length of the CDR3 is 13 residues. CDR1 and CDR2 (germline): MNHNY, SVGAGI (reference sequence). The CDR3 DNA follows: TGTGCCAGCAGTGACGGCAGGGCGCGTGGCTACACCTTC. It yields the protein CASSDGRARGYTF.

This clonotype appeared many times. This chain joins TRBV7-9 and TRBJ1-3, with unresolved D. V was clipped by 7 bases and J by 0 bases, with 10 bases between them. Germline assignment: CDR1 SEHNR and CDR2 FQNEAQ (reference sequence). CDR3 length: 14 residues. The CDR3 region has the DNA TGTGCCAGCACCCAGGTTGTCTCTGGAAACACCATATATTTT. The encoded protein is CASTQVVSGNTIYF.

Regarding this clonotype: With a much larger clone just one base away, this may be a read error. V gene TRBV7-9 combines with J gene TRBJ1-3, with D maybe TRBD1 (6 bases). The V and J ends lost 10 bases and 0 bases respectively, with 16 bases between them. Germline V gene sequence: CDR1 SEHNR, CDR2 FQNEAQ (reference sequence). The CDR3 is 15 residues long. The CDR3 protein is CANTETGFSGNTIYF. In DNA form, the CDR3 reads TGTGCCAACACCGAAACAGGGTTCTCTGGAAACACCATATATTTT.

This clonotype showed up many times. CDR3 protein: CASSQEGDGGYEQYF. The CDR3, as DNA: TGCGCCAGCAGCCAAGAAGGTGACGGGGGTTACGAGCAGTACTTC. V is TRBV4-1 and J is TRBJ2-7, with a weak D call TRBD2 (6 bases). The V and J ends lost 0 bases and 4 bases respectively, with 13 bases between them. This CDR3 has 15 amino acids. The germline CDR1 and CDR2 sequences are MGHRA and YSYEKL.

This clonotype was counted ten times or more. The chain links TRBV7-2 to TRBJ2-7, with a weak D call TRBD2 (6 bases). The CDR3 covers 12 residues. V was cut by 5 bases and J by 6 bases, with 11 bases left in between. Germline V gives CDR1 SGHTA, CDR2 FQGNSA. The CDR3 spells CASSQYGGEQYF. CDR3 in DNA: TGTGCCAGCAGCCAGTACGGGGGCGAGCAGTACTTC.

This CDR3 reads CASTLLAPLAGVPTGELFF. The CDR3 DNA reads TGTGCCAGCACTCTACTCGCCCCACTAGCGGGAGTTCCCACCGGGGAGCTGTTTTTT. V gene TRBV12-3 or TRBV12-4 combines with J gene TRBJ2-2; TRBD2 matches at 11 bases. The CDR3 runs 19 residues. Trimming removed 7 bases from V and 4 bases from J; junction bases left unmatched: 17.

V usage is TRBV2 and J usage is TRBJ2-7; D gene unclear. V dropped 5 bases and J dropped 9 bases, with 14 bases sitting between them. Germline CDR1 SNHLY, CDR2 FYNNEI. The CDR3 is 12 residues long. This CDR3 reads CASSLSLEAQYF. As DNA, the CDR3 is TGTGCCAGCAGTCTCTCACTGGAAGCGCAGTACTTC. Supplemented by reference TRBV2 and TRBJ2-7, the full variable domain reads EPEVTQTPSHQVTQMGQEVILRCVPISNHLYFYWYRQILGQKVEFLVSFYNNEISEKSEIFDDQFSVERPDGSNFTLKIRSTKLEDSAMYFCASSLSLEAQYFGPGTRLTVT.

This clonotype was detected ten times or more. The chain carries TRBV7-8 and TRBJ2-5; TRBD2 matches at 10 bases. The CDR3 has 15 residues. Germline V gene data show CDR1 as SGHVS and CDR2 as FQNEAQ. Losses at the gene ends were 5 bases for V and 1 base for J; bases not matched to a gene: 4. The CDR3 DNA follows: TGTGCCAGCAGCCCCTCTAGCGGGAGCCAAGAGACCCAGTACTTC. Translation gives CASSPSSGSQETQYF.

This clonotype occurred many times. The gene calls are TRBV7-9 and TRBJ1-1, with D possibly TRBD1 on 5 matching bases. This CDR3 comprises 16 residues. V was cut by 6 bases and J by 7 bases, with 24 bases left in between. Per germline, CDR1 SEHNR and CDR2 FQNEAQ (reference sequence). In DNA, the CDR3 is TGTGCCAGCAGAGCTTCCCCGGGGACGGGAGTAGGTGAAGCTTTCTTT. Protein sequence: CASRASPGTGVGEAFF.

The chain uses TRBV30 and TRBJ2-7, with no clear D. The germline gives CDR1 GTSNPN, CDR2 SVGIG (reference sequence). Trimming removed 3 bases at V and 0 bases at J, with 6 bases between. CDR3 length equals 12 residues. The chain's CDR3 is CAWRQFSYEQYF. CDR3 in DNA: TGTGCCTGGAGGCAGTTCTCCTACGAGCAGTACTTC. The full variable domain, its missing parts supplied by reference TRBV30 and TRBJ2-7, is SQTIHQWPATLVQPVGSPLSLECTVEGTSNPNLYWYRQAAGRGLQLLFYSVGIGQISSEVPQNLSASRPQDRQFILSSKKLLLSDSGFYLCAWRQFSYEQYFGPGTRLTVT.